The entry that follows covers one TCR beta chain sequence. The antigen remains undetermined. This table comes from immunoSEQ multiplex PCR, and its TCRdb copy is limited to in-frame clones, with some not included. Here the sample spans 140,000 to 150,000 clones, 80% to 90% being singletons. This record comes from a study of T cell responses to AZD1222 COVID-19 vaccine. The CDR3 covers 14 residues. In germline, CDR1 is LGHDT, CDR2 YNNKEL (reference sequence). Trimming stripped 1 base from V and 3 bases from J, with 10 bases between. Whole-study results and caveats: Close to half of all spike-specific TCRs reportedly target regions of the variants that are unmutated. The donors showed a predominance of white British ancestry and of females, with possible underestimation of clonal diversity. Spike-specific TCR breadth and depth rose after two AZD1222 doses.

This TCR came from an adult in good health. Sequencing used peripheral blood, obtained on day 0 of AZD1222 vaccination. This rearrangement joins TRBV3-1 (or the pseudogene TRBV3-2) to TRBJ2-7; maybe TRBD2 (6 bases). As DNA, the CDR3 is TGTGCCAGCAGCCAAGTCCGGGGGTACTACGAGCAGTACTTC. It yields the protein CASSQVRGYYEQYF.